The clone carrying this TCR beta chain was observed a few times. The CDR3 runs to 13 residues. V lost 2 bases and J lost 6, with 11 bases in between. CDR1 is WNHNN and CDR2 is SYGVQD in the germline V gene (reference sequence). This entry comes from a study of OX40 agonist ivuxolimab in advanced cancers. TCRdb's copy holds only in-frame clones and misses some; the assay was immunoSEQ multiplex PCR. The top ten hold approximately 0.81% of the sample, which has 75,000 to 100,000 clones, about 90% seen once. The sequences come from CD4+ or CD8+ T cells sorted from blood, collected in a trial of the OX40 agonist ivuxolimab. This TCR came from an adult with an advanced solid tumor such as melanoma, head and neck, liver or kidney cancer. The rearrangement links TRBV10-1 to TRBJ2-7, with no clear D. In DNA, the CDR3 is TGCGCCAGCAGTGAGAGTGTCGCGTCCGAGCAGTACTTC. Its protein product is CASSESVASEQYF.